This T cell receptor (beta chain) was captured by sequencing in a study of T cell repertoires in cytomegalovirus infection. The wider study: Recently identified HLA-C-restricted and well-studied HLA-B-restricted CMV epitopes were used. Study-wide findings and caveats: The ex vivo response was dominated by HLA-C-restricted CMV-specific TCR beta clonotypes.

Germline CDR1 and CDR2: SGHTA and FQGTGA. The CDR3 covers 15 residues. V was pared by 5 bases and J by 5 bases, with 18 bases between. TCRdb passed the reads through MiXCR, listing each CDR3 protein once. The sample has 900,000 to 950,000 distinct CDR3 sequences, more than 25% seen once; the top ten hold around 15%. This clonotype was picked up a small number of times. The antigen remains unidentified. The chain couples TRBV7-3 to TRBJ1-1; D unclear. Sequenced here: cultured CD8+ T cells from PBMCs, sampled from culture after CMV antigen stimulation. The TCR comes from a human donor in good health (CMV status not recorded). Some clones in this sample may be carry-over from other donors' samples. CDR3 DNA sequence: TGTGCCAGCAGCCCGATAGTAGGAGGGAGGACTGAAGCTTTCTTT. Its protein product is CASSPIVGGRTEAFF.